The 7 T cell receptor beta chains presented below share a single source sample, sequenced in a study of neoadjuvant anti-PD-1 for oral cavity cancer. Only in-frame clones appear in the TCRdb table, and some are missing; sequencing was by immunoSEQ multiplex PCR. This sample carries some 71,000 clones, 65% to 85% of them seen once, and the ten largest clones take approximately 3%. The source was PBMCs, collected before nivolumab (anti-PD-1) treatment. These receptor sequences come from a person aged 35 to 85 with oral cavity squamous cell carcinoma.

V gene TRBV15 combines with J gene TRBJ2-3, with TRBD2 identical over 9 bases. J was trimmed by 5 bases and V by 2 bases; bases with no gene match: 8. The CDR3 loop spans 16 amino acids. Per germline, CDR1 LNHNV and CDR2 YYDKDF (reference sequence). The CDR3 DNA is TGTGCCACCAGCAGACGGGCGGGGGGGCTGGTAGATACGCAGTATTTT. Protein: CATSRRAGGLVDTQYF.

This clone was picked up one time. The V and J genes are TRBV5-1 and TRBJ2-7; D unresolved. The length of the CDR3 is 14 residues. V lost 3 bases and J lost 6, with 16 bases in between. Germline CDR1 and CDR2: SGHRS and YFSETQ. CDR3 loop: CASSSAHGVREQYF. The CDR3 DNA sequence: TGCGCCAGCAGCTCCGCACATGGGGTCCGCGAGCAGTACTTC. Based on the CDR3 plus reference TRBV5-1 and TRBJ2-7, the full variable domain is KAGVTQTPRYLIKTRGQQVTLSCSPISGHRSVSWYQQTPGQGLQFLFEYFSETQRNKGNFPGRFSGRQFSNSRSEMNVSTLELGDSALYLCASSSAHGVREQYFGPGTRLTVT.

The V call is TRBV9, the J call TRBJ1-2; no firm D call. Looked up from germline, CDR1 is SGDLS and CDR2 is YYNGEE. Trimming pared 0 bases from V and 4 bases from J, leaving 16 bases between. This CDR3 comprises 16 residues. The CDR3 DNA reads TGTGCCAGCAGCGTAGGATCGGTAGTCTCCCGCTATGGCTACACCTTC. This sequence encodes CASSVGSVVSRYGYTF.

This chain uses TRBV19 with TRBJ2-3; 9 nucleotides agree with TRBD1. With 4 bases clipped from V and 3 bases from J, the junction kept 2 bases outside the gene matches. Germline CDR1 and CDR2: LNHDA and SQIVND (reference sequence). The CDR3 loop spans 14 amino acids. For the CDR3, the DNA is TGTGCCAGTAGTAACAGGGGGCTGACAGATACGCAGTATTTT. Translation: CASSNRGLTDTQYF.

This clone has only one observation. In DNA, the CDR3 is TGCAGCGCGGGGGGCACAGATACGCAGTATTTT. Protein product: CSAGGTDTQYF. The chain links TRBV29-1 to TRBJ2-3; the D gene is possibly TRBD2 (6 bases). In germline, CDR1 is SQVTM, CDR2 ANQGSEA. CDR3 length equals 11 residues. Between the trimmed V and J ends, which lost 7 bases and 1 base, there was a span of 6 bases.

The CDR3: CASSLARGRANVLTF. In DNA form, the CDR3 reads TGTGCCAGCAGCTTAGCCAGGGGTAGGGCCAACGTCCTGACTTTC. The rearrangement uses TRBV11-2 and TRBJ2-6; weak D call: TRBD1 (6 bases). V lost 1 base and J lost 5, with 9 bases in between. The length of the CDR3 is 15 residues. From germline, CDR1 is SGHAT and CDR2 FQNNGV.

As regards this clone: One end of the junction fails to match germline, which may point to a read error. This sequence joins TRBV7-8 and TRBJ2-1; 7 positions match TRBD1. There are 13 residues in the CDR3. Germline CDR1 reads SGHVS; CDR2 reads FQNEAQ. The CDR3 sequence: CTSSISTGLEQFF. CDR3 DNA: TGTACCAGCAGCATTTCGACAGGGTTAGAGCAGTTCTTC.